A selection of T cell receptor beta chains follows, all from one sample in a study of blood T cell repertoires in COVID-19. The method was immunoSEQ multiplex PCR; TCRdb's version includes in-frame clones alone and lacks a portion of them. The sample records about 250,000 clones, around 86% being singletons. The sequencing sample was made of PBMCs or T cells enriched from blood (not recorded which). Source of these receptors: a middle-aged man who had recovered from COVID-19. CDR3s include the opening cysteine and the closing phenylalanine or tryptophan. The D gene is left open where the match is weak. Part of the rows lack a size; the others show once, few, many or a class for expanded clones.

V	size	J	D	DNA	CDR3
TRBV23-1	.	TRBJ1-2	TRBD1	TGCGCCAGCAGTCCAACGACAGGGGGCGACTATGGCTACACCTTC	CASSPTTGGDYGYTF
TRBV10-3	.	TRBJ1-5	TRBD1	TGTGCCATCAGTGAGCTGGGGACAGGGGTTAATCAGCCCCAGCATTTT	CAISELGTGVNQPQHF
TRBV6-4	.	TRBJ2-3	.	TGTGCCAGCTCCCCGTCACAGGGTGGGACAGATACGCAGTATTTT	CASSPSQGGTDTQYF
TRBV10-3	.	TRBJ2-2	TRBD2	TGTGCCATCACGACTAGCGGGAGGGACGGGGAGCTGTTTTTT	CAITTSGRDGELFF
TRBV20-1	.	TRBJ2-7	.	TGCAGTGCCCGACTAGACTACGAGCAGTACTTC	CSARLDYEQYF
TRBV11-2	.	TRBJ2-7	.	TGTGCCAGCAGCTTCAAATCCGGGATCCAATACGAGCAGTACTTC	CASSFKSGIQYEQYF
TRBV5-1	.	TRBJ1-5	.	TGCGCCAGCAGCAGAACCGGTCTCGTTAGCAATCAGCCCCAGCATTTT	CASSRTGLVSNQPQHF
TRBV19	.	TRBJ1-2	TRBD1	TGTGCCAGTAGACGGGACAGGGATGATGGCTACACCTTC	CASRRDRDDGYTF
TRBV18	.	TRBJ1-2	.	TGTGCCAGCTCACCAAACAGCCCGTATGTTTGGTACACCTTC	CASSPNSPYVWYTF
TRBV29-1	.	TRBJ1-1	.	TGCAGCGTTGCGGGGACACTAAAGCGGGGTGAAGCTTTCTTT	CSVAGTLKRGEAFF
TRBV18	.	TRBJ2-7	.	TGTGCCAGCTCACCACCGGGTGGATTCGGGAGTGGGACTTACGAGCAGTACTTC	CASSPPGGFGSGTYEQYF
TRBV6-5	.	TRBJ2-7	TRBD2	TGTGCCAGCAGGGCTACTAGCGGGAGTGCCGACGAGCAGTACTTC	CASRATSGSADEQYF
TRBV5-1	.	TRBJ2-1	.	TGCGCCAGCCCCGCCCCTGATCGGAGCTTCTACAATGAGCAGTTCTTC	CASPAPDRSFYNEQFF
TRBV5-1	.	TRBJ1-4	.	TGCGCCAGCAGGGACCCGTCAACGGGGGAAAAACTGTTTTTT	CASRDPSTGEKLFF
TRBV10-3	.	TRBJ1-2	TRBD1	TGTGCCATCAGCCCAGGGGGAAGAGACGGCTACACCTTC	CAISPGGRDGYTF
TRBV5-4	.	TRBJ2-1	TRBD2	TGTGCCAGCAGCTGGGGGGGTCCTCGCTCCTACAATGAGCAGTTCTTC	CASSWGGPRSYNEQFF
TRBV27	.	TRBJ2-3	.	TGTGCCAGCAGTTCCACGAGGACGCAGTATTTT	CASSSTRTQYF
TRBV23-1	.	TRBJ1-1	.	TGCGCCAGCAGTCAATCCGGGGGACTGAACACTGAAGCTTTCTTT	CASSQSGGLNTEAFF
TRBV2	few	TRBJ2-7	.	TGTGCCAGCAATGGACAGTCCACCGCCCGCGAGCAGTACTTC	CASNGQSTAREQYF
TRBV5-1	.	TRBJ2-2	TRBD2	TGCGCCAGCAGCCCGGGAGGGCGGGAGATAGCCGGGGAGCTGTTTTTT	CASSPGGREIAGELFF
TRBV5-1	.	TRBJ1-3	TRBD1	TGCGCCAGCAGCTCCTCGACAGGGGCCAGCTCTGGAAACACCATATATTTT	CASSSSTGASSGNTIYF
TRBV7-8	.	TRBJ1-2	TRBD1	TGTGCCAGCAGCTTAGCCGGGACAGGGGGCGACATCTATGGCTACACCTTC	CASSLAGTGGDIYGYTF
TRBV12-3/TRBV12-4	.	TRBJ2-2	.	TGTGCCAGCAGTCACAGGCTAACCGGGGAGCTGTTTTTT	CASSHRLTGELFF
TRBV2	.	TRBJ1-2	.	TGTGCCAGCAGTGTTGACAGCTATGGCTACACCTTC	CASSVDSYGYTF
TRBV5-6	.	TRBJ1-1	.	TGTGCCAGCAGCTTGATTCCGGGGAACACTGAAGCTTTCTTT	CASSLIPGNTEAFF
TRBV12-5	.	TRBJ1-3	.	TGTGCTAGTGCCCCTGTCGGAGGGGTTAGCTCTGGAAACACCATATATTTT	CASAPVGGVSSGNTIYF
TRBV27	.	TRBJ2-3	TRBD2	TGTGCCAGCAGATTATGGGAGGGCGGCCCCACAGATACGCAGTATTTT	CASRLWEGGPTDTQYF
TRBV19	.	TRBJ1-3	.	TGTGCCAGTAGTATCGGGGGGAACGGAAACACCATATATTTT	CASSIGGNGNTIYF
TRBV10-2	.	TRBJ1-1	.	TGCGCCAGCAGTGAGGGCCTCCCGGAGACTGAAGCTTTCTTT	CASSEGLPETEAFF
TRBV11-3	.	TRBJ2-5	.	TGTGCCAGTTCTCGTTCGGGGGGCTCGGAGACCCAGTACTTC	CASSRSGGSETQYF
TRBV7-9	.	TRBJ2-5	.	TGTGCCAGCACCAGTCCAGGGGAAGGGCAAGAGACCCAGTACTTC	CASTSPGEGQETQYF
TRBV30	.	TRBJ1-6	TRBD1	TGTGCCTGGGACAGGGGGAATTCACCCCTCCACTTT	CAWDRGNSPLHF
TRBV5-6	.	TRBJ1-2	.	TGTGCCAGCCCTTTTGGAGACACCTTC	CASPFGDTF
TRBV3-1/TRBV3-2	.	TRBJ2-6	TRBD1	TGTGCCAGCAGCCCGGACAGGGCTGGGGCCAACGTCCTGACTTTC	CASSPDRAGANVLTF
TRBV7-2	.	TRBJ2-6	.	TGTGCCAGCAGCTTAGCAGGGGGAATATCTGGGGCCAACGTCCTGACTTTC	CASSLAGGISGANVLTF
TRBV14	.	TRBJ2-5	TRBD2	TGTGCCAGCATCAAGCCCCAGGCTAGCGGGATTCAAGAAGAGACCCAGTACTTC	CASIKPQASGIQEETQYF
TRBV19	once	TRBJ1-5	.	TGTGCCAGTAAACAGGGCCGGGCCAATCAGCCCCAGCATTTT	CASKQGRANQPQHF
TRBV28	.	TRBJ2-3	.	TGTGCCAGCACCACAGGAAGTGCTTCGGAAGATACGCAGTATTTT	CASTTGSASEDTQYF
TRBV2	once	TRBJ2-2	.	TGTGCCAGCAAGGTAGCGGCCCACCCCCGGGAGCTGTTTTTT	CASKVAAHPRELFF
TRBV6-6	.	TRBJ1-3	TRBD1	TGTGCCAGCAGTTCCAGGGGGCTAGCTGGAAACACCATATATTTT	CASSSRGLAGNTIYF
TRBV5-1	.	TRBJ1-5	.	TGCGCCAGCCGGTCCGGCAATCAGCCCCAGCATTTT	CASRSGNQPQHF
TRBV19	.	TRBJ1-1	.	TGTGCCAGTAGTTGGTCGGTGAACACTGAAGCTTTCTTT	CASSWSVNTEAFF
TRBV27	few	TRBJ1-4	TRBD1	TGTGCCAGCAGTCCCTCAACCCCGGGAACAGGGGGCTTCGCTAATGAAAAACTGTTTTTT	CASSPSTPGTGGFANEKLFF
TRBV10-1	.	TRBJ1-1	.	TGCGCCAGCCCGGCCCCGGAGCGTGGCACTGAAGCTTTCTTT	CASPAPERGTEAFF
TRBV19	once	TRBJ2-1	.	TGTGCCAGTAGTATTTCCGGTCCGTCCTCCTACAATGAGCAGTTCTTC	CASSISGPSSYNEQFF
TRBV6-6	.	TRBJ1-2	.	TGTGCCAGCAGTTACTCGACCAGGGCTAGCGACTATGGCTACACCTTC	CASSYSTRASDYGYTF
TRBV23-1	.	TRBJ2-5	TRBD2	TGCGCCAGCAGTCAATCTGAGGCGGGGGTTGGAGAGACCCAGTACTTC	CASSQSEAGVGETQYF
TRBV2	many	TRBJ1-2	.	TGTGCCAGCAGTGAAGAATCAGCCGGGGGCTACACCTTC	CASSEESAGGYTF
TRBV5-4	.	TRBJ2-7	TRBD1	TGTGCCAGCAGCCCGGACAGGGACCTTTACGAGCAGTACTTC	CASSPDRDLYEQYF
TRBV5-6	.	TRBJ2-5	TRBD1	TGTGCCAGCAGCTTCCCCGGGACAGCGGAGACCCAGTACTTC	CASSFPGTAETQYF
TRBV2	once	TRBJ2-3	TRBD2	TGTGCCAGCAGTGAAAAACTAGCGGGAGGGATAGATACGCAGTATTTT	CASSEKLAGGIDTQYF
TRBV6-5	once	TRBJ1-4	.	TGTGCCAGCCTGGCAGGGTTGGCAACTAATGAAAAACTGTTTTTT	CASLAGLATNEKLFF